This T cell receptor (beta chain) was sequenced during a study of T cell repertoires in cytomegalovirus infection. Looking at the study overall: Peptides in the study included HLA-C-restricted and HLA-B-restricted CMV epitopes. Public TCR beta signature analysis indicated the presence of both CMV infection and matching HLA type.

For this clonotype: Antigen unknown.

Each CDR3 protein gets one entry after TCRdb re-called the reads with MiXCR. The sample includes about 830,000 distinct CDR3 sequences, 30% to 35% of them seen just once. V was trimmed by 4 bases and J by 1 base, leaving 12 bases between them. Germline loops: CDR1 SNHLY, CDR2 FYNNEI. CDR3 length: 15 residues. Study-level findings and limits: The response measured ex vivo was dominated by TCR beta clonotypes (HLA-C-restricted and CMV-specific).

The sequences come from cultured CD8+ T cells from PBMCs, collected from culture after CMV antigen stimulation. This sequence originates from a human donor in good health (CMV status not recorded). Some clones in this sample may be carry-over from other donors' samples. The V gene is TRBV2, the J gene TRBJ2-3; a possible D gene is TRBD2 (6 bases). The CDR3 nucleotides read TGTGCCAGCAGTGGGGACTTAGGAGGCACAGATACGCAGTATTTT. This sequence encodes CASSGDLGGTDTQYF.